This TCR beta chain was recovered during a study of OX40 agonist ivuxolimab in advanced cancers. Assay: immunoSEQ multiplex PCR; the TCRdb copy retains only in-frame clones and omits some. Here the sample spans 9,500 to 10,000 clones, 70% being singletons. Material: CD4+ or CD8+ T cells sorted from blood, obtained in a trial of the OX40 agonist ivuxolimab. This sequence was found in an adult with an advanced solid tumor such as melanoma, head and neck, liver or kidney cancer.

For the CDR3, the DNA is TGTGCCACCAGCAGAAACAGGGGCCACGAGCAGTACTTC. This encodes CATSRNRGHEQYF. The chain employs TRBV15 and TRBJ2-7, with 7 positions matching TRBD1. Per germline, CDR1 LNHNV and CDR2 YYDKDF (reference sequence). Trimming removed 2 bases from V and 5 bases from J; junction bases left unmatched: 3. This CDR3 has 13 amino acids.